This entry lists 7 T cell receptor beta chains sequenced from one sample in a study of Ad26.COV2.S vaccination and SARS-CoV-2 variants. Treatment of the sample: around 19 received Ad26.COV2.S at low or high dose, single or two shots; five or six received placebo; per-sample allocation not given. Day 63 following the first vaccine or placebo injection was when the samples were taken. Produced via immunoSEQ multiplex PCR; TCRdb's table is partial and in-frame only. The sample has approximately 400,000 clones, 80% to 90% seen once. This specimen consisted of peripheral blood, obtained in a trial of Ad26.COV2.S vaccine versus placebo. The origin of the receptors is a person aged 18-65 years who received the Ad26.COV2.S COVID-19 vaccine or a placebo.

The V call is TRBV10-2, the J call TRBJ2-7; 8 bases align to TRBD2. The germline CDR1 and CDR2 sequences are WSHSY and SAAADI. The CDR3 spans 13 residues. V trimming: 11 bases; J trimming: 4 bases; junction bases outside the gene matches: 10. CDR3: CASKAGLVYEQYF. In DNA form, the CDR3 reads TGCGCCTCGAAAGCGGGACTAGTATACGAGCAGTACTTC.

The chain has TRBV30 and TRBJ1-4; 7 bases are shared with TRBD1. Germline V gene data show CDR1 as GTSNPN and CDR2 as SVGIG (reference sequence). The CDR3 has 15 residues. Trimming took 7 bases from V and 5 from J; bases not matched to a gene: 13. The CDR3 DNA reads TGTGCCTACACACCCCACAGGGGCCTCAATGAAAAACTGTTTTTT. Protein sequence: CAYTPHRGLNEKLFF.

This chain connects TRBV6-5 to TRBJ1-1; no definite D call. The CDR3 has 13 residues. V was trimmed by 8 bases and J by 1 base, leaving 11 bases between them. Per germline, CDR1 MNHEY and CDR2 SVGAGI. CDR3 sequence: CASFPGPNTEAFF. CDR3 DNA sequence: TGTGCCAGCTTCCCAGGACCGAACACTGAAGCTTTCTTT.

In this sample, this clone turned up once. The rearrangement uses TRBV7-2 and TRBJ2-7; TRBD2 matches at 11 bases. V was clipped by 1 base and J by 7 bases; unmatched bases: 6. There are 15 residues in the CDR3. Germline V gene data show CDR1 as SGHTA and CDR2 as FQGNSA. The CDR3 nucleotides read TGTGCCAGCAGCTTAGTAGCGGGGGGGCCGTGGGAGCAGTACTTC. As protein: CASSLVAGGPWEQYF.

V gene TRBV10-3 combines with J gene TRBJ2-4; 9 bases agree with TRBD2. J lost 5 bases, V lost 3 bases, and 8 bases had no gene match. The CDR3 runs to 16 residues. CDR1 is ENHRY and CDR2 is SYGVKD in the germline V gene. The CDR3 DNA reads TGTGCCATCAGTGACCATAGCGGGAGAAGCGAAAACATTCAGTACTTC. It encodes CAISDHSGRSENIQYF.

The chain recombines TRBV7-2 with TRBJ1-4; D gene uncertain. The CDR3 is 14 amino acids. The germline V gene encodes CDR1 SGHTA and CDR2 FQGNSA. V dropped 1 base and J dropped 0 bases, with 3 bases sitting between them. Here the CDR3 reads CASSLDATNEKLFF. DNA of the CDR3: TGTGCCAGCAGCTTAGACGCAACTAATGAAAAACTGTTTTTT.

The rearrangement links TRBV4-3 to TRBJ2-1; D uncertain. The CDR3 covers 13 residues. Between the trimmed V and J ends, which lost 5 bases and 10 bases, there was a span of 15 bases. The germline CDR1 and CDR2 sequences are LGHNA and YSLEER. The CDR3: CASSNLDGLEQFF. CDR3 sequence (DNA): TGCGCCAGCAGCAACCTGGACGGCCTGGAGCAGTTCTTC.